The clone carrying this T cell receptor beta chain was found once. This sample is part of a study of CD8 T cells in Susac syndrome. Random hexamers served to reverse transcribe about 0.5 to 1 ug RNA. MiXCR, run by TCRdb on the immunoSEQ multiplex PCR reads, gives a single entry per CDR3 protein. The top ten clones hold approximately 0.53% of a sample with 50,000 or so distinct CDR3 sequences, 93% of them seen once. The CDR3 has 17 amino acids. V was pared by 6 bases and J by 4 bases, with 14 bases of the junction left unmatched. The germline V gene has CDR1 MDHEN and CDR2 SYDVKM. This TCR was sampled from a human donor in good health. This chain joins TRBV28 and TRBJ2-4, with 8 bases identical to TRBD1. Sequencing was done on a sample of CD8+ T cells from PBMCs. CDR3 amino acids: CASSAISGTGYKNIQYF. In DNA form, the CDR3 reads TGTGCCAGCAGCGCAATTTCCGGGACAGGATATAAAAACATTCAGTACTTC. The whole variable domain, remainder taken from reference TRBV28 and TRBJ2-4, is DVKVTQSSRYLVKRTGEKVFLECVQDMDHENMFWYRQDPGLGLRLIYFSYDVKMKEKGDIPEGYSVSREKKERFSLILESASTNQTSMYLCASSAISGTGYKNIQYFGAGTRLSVL.